Here is one T cell receptor (beta chain) with its context. The antigen is not known. This sample is part of a study of shared clonotypes between healthy human individuals. Cells designated naive CD8 were CD45RO-negative and were positively selected for CCR7, with terminally differentiated effector memory CD45RA+ cells excluded. CDR3 length equals 12 residues. Germline CDR1 reads SQVTM; CDR2 reads ANQGSEA. The ends were cut back, 6 bases at V and 1 base at J, with 9 bases in the middle. Study observations and caveats: Estimated richness was generally greater in naive than memory subsets.

The assay used deep level. Measured with immunoSEQ multiplex PCR; TCRdb has only the in-frame clones, and not every one. The table includes about 2 million clones, about 95% detected once. This chain uses TRBV29-1 with TRBJ1-1; no firm D call. The sequence was collected from a man younger than 35 in good health. Material: naive CD8+ T cells sorted from blood. The CDR3 DNA reads TGCAGCGTCCCCTACGGGAACACTGAAGCTTTCTTT. The encoded protein is CSVPYGNTEAFF.